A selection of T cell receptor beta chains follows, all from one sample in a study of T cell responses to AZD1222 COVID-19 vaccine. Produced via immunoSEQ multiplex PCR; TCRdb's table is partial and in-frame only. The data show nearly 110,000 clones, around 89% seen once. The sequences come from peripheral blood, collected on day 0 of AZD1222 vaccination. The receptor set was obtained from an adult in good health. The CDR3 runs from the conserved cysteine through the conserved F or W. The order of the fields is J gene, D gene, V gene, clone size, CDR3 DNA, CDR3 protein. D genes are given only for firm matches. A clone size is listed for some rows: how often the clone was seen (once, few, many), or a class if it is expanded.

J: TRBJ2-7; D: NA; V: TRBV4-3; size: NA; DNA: TGCGCCAGCAGCCAAGATGAGCGGACGGTTACCTACGAGCAGTACTTC; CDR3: CASSQDERTVTYEQYF
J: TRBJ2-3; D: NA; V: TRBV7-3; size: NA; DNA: TGTGCCAGCAGCTTAAGGGGCGGGGGCACAGATACGCAGTATTTT; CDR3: CASSLRGGGTDTQYF
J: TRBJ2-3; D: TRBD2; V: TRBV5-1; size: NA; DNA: TGCGCCAGCAGCCCAAACCCGGGACTAAATGCAGATACGCAGTATTTT; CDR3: CASSPNPGLNADTQYF
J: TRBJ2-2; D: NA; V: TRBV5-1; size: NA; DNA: TGCGCCACTAGTTCCGGGGGCCTCATCACCGGGGAGCTGTTTTTT; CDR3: CATSSGGLITGELFF
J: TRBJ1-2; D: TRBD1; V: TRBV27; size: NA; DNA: TGTGCCAGCAGTCGACAGGGGGGGACTGGCTACACCTTC; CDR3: CASSRQGGTGYTF
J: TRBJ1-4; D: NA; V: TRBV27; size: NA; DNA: TGTGCCAGCAGTTTATCGGAGACGGCAACTAATGAAAAACTGTTTTTT; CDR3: CASSLSETATNEKLFF
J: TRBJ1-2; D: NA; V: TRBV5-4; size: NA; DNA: TGTGCCAGCAGCTGGCCGGACCAGGGCGATGGCTACACCTTC; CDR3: CASSWPDQGDGYTF
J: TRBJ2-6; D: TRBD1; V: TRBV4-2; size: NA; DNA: TGTGCCAGCAGCCAATGGGACAGGGAAGCTGGGGCCAACGTCCTGACTTTC; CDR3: CASSQWDREAGANVLTF
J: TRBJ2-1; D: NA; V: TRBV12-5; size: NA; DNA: TGTGCTAGTGGTACCCAGTCATCTGGGCAGTTCTTC; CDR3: CASGTQSSGQFF
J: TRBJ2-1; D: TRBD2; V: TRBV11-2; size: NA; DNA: TGTGCCAGCAGCGCCCTAGCGGGGGTTGAGGTTGAGCAGTTCTTC; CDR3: CASSALAGVEVEQFF
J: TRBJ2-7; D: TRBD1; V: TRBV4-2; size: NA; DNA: TGTGCCAGCAGCCAAGAGCACAGGGGCTACGAGCAGTACTTC; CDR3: CASSQEHRGYEQYF
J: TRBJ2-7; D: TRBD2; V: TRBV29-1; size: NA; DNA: TGCAGCGTTGAAGATGGACTAGCGGGAGTCTACGAGCAGTACTTC; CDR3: CSVEDGLAGVYEQYF
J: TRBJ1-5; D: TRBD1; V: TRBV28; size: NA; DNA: TGTGCCAGCGCCGAATACAGGGGGTCTCAGCCCCAGCATTTT; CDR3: CASAEYRGSQPQHF
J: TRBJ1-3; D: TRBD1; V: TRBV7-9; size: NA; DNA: TGTGCCAGCAGCTTAGCGGGGGACAGGGGGAGAAACACCATATATTTT; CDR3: CASSLAGDRGRNTIYF
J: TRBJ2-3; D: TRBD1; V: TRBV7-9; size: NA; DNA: TGTGCCAGCAGCTCTACACAGGGACAGGGAGGGACAGATACGCAGTATTTT; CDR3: CASSSTQGQGGTDTQYF
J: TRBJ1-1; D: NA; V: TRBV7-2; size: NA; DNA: TGTGCCAGCAGCGCCTACAGGACTAACACTGAAGCTTTCTTT; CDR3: CASSAYRTNTEAFF
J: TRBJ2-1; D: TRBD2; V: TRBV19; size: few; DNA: TGTGCCAGTAGCCCTGCCCTCGGGCTAGCGGGAATGAATGAGCAGTTCTTC; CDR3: CASSPALGLAGMNEQFF
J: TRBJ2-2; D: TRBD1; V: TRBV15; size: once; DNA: TGTGCCACCAGCCTGGGACAGGACACCGGGGAGCTGTTTTTT; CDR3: CATSLGQDTGELFF
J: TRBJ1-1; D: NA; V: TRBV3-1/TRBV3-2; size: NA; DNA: TGTGCCAGCAGCCAGGGAGACCTTACGGCTTTCTTT; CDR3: CASSQGDLTAFF
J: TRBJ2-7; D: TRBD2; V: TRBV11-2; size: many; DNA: TGTGCCAGCAGCTTAGGCGGGAGCTACGAGCAGTACTTC; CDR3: CASSLGGSYEQYF
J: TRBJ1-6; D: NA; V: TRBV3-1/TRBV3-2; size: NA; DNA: TGTGCCAGCAGTCGAGGTCGACAACGGTCCTATAATTCACCCCTCCACTTT; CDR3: CASSRGRQRSYNSPLHF